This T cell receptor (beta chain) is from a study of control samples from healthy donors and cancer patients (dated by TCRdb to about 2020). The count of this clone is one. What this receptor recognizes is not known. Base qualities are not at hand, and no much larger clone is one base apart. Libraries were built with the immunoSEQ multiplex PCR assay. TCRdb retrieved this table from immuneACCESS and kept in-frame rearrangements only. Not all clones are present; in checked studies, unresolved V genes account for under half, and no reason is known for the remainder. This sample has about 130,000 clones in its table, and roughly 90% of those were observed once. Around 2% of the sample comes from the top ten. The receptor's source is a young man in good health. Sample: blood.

The nucleotides are TGTGCCAGCAGCCCGACAGGGGGCGACTCCTACGAGCAGTACTTC. It translates to CASSPTGGDSYEQYF. Recombination connected TRBV7-9 to TRBJ2-7, and TRBD1 aligns with 10 junction nucleotides. The germline V gene (reference sequence) supplies CDR1 SEHNR and CDR2 FQNEAQ. At the junction V is shortened by 5 bases and J by 0 bases; bases outside the gene matches: 4. The CDR3 sequence holds 15 residues, the cysteine and phenylalanine included. Only the CDR3 region is kept as DNA, spanning 45 bases read in frame from base 1.